The 30 T cell receptor beta chains listed next were all sequenced from one sample in a study of PD-1 blockade in classical Hodgkin lymphoma. Here immunoSEQ multiplex PCR was the method, and the copy in TCRdb shows in-frame clones only, minus some. In the table there are roughly 60,000 clones, roughly nine tenths of which are singletons. Relapse was seen in all patients after autologous stem cell transplantation, and brentuximab vedotin exposure was variable. Sequenced here: peripheral blood mononuclear cells (PBMCs), sampled at baseline. The receptor source for this set is a human donor with classical Hodgkin lymphoma.

The rearrangement links TRBV19 to TRBJ1-2; no firm D call. V was clipped by 5 bases and J by 11 bases, with 21 bases between them. The germline V gene has CDR1 LNHDA and CDR2 SQIVND (reference sequence). The CDR3 has 14 amino acids. The CDR3 sequence: CASSFNIRSSGYTF. In DNA, the CDR3 is TGTGCCAGTAGTTTTAACATTCGGTCCAGTGGATACACCTTC.

This chain connects TRBV5-1 to TRBJ2-6; possible D gene TRBD2, 6 bases. The CDR3 extends over 15 amino acids. Germline CDR1 reads SGHRS; CDR2 reads YFSETQ. The V end lost 0 bases, the J end lost 4 bases, and 8 bases lay between the germline ends. CDR3 sequence: CASSLGGVGANVLTF. For the CDR3, the DNA is TGCGCCAGCAGCTTGGGCGGGGTCGGGGCCAACGTCCTGACTTTC.

The chain combines TRBV10-3 with TRBJ2-1; TRBD2 is a possible D gene (6 bases). The CDR3 length is 17 residues. CDR1 is ENHRY and CDR2 is SYGVKD in the germline V gene. The germline V and J ends were trimmed by 3 bases and 0 bases, with 15 bases remaining between them. The CDR3 nucleotides are TGTGCCATCAGTGATGCTGGTGGGAGGAGCTCCTACAATGAGCAGTTCTTC. Translating gives CAISDAGGRSSYNEQFF.

This chain uses TRBV28 with TRBJ2-7; 8 positions match TRBD2. Germline V gene data show CDR1 as MDHEN and CDR2 as SYDVKM. The V gene end was trimmed by 2 bases and the J gene end by 4 bases; junction bases not matched to a gene: 4. This CDR3 comprises 14 residues. The CDR3 DNA reads as TGTGCCAGCAGTTTAACGGGGGGGGATTACGAGCAGTACTTC. This codes for CASSLTGGDYEQYF.

The rearrangement links TRBV5-6 to TRBJ1-1; a weak D match, TRBD1 (5 bases). V was trimmed by 0 bases and J by 3 bases, leaving 15 bases between them. This CDR3 has 16 residues. The germline V gene has CDR1 SGHDT and CDR2 YYEEEE. CDR3 protein: CASSLARRGWDTEAFF. The CDR3 bases are TGTGCCAGCAGCTTGGCCCGGAGGGGCTGGGACACTGAAGCTTTCTTT.

This clone was picked up one time. The CDR3: CASSYRGRSQETQYF. CDR3 nucleotide sequence: TGTGCCAGTAGTTACAGGGGAAGGTCTCAAGAGACCCAGTACTTC. The V call is TRBV19, the J call TRBJ2-5, with TRBD1 identical over 7 bases. The CDR3 contains 15 residues. Germline V CDR1 and CDR2: LNHDA, SQIVND (reference sequence). The V segment lost 5 bases and the J segment 2 bases; nucleotides outside the gene matches: 8.

The chain carries TRBV7-7 and TRBJ2-7, with 9 bases fitting TRBD1. The CDR3 sequence is 14 residues long. Germline V gene data show CDR1 as SSHAT and CDR2 as FNYEAQ (reference sequence). V shed 4 bases and J 2 bases; nucleotides not matched to a gene: 3. CDR3 amino acids: CASSSGQGTYEQYF. CDR3 bases: TGTGCCAGCAGCTCGGGACAGGGAACCTACGAGCAGTACTTC.

The chain carries TRBV19 and TRBJ2-5; tentatively, D is TRBD2 (6 bases). Germline CDR1 LNHDA, CDR2 SQIVND (reference sequence). CDR3 size: 16 residues. V dropped 5 bases and J dropped 2 bases, with 18 bases sitting between them. CDR3 amino acids: CASSSFGLAEQETQYF. CDR3 DNA sequence: TGTGCCAGTAGTTCTTTCGGTTTAGCGGAACAAGAGACCCAGTACTTC. Full variable domain (rest looked up from reference TRBV19 and TRBJ2-5): DGGITQSPKYLFRKEGQNVTLSCEQNLNHDAMYWYRQDPGQGLRLIYYSQIVNDFQKGDIAEGYSVSREKKESFPLTVTSAQKNPTAFYLCASSSFGLAEQETQYFGPGTRLLVL.

The J gene is TRBJ2-5, the V gene TRBV6-4; 7 bases map to TRBD2. J gave up 0 bases and V 4 bases, and 14 bases lay outside the gene matches. CDR1 is MRHNA, CDR2 SNTAGT, per germline. The CDR3 has 18 residues. The CDR3 nucleotides are TGTGCCAGCAGTGGCCAGCCTAGCGGAACCTTGTACCAAGAGACCCAGTACTTC. Its translation is CASSGQPSGTLYQETQYF.

The genes are TRBV19 and TRBJ1-2; 8 nucleotides align to TRBD1. This CDR3 spans 15 amino acids. The germline CDR1 and CDR2 sequences are LNHDA and SQIVND (reference sequence). Trimming took 6 bases from V and 7 from J; bases not matched to a gene: 13. The CDR3 DNA is TGTGCCAGTAGAATTTTGGACAGGGTAGATCGTGGCTACACCTTC. Protein: CASRILDRVDRGYTF.

V usage is TRBV5-6 and J usage is TRBJ2-7, with D maybe TRBD1 (6 bases). The CDR3 is 15 amino acids. The germline CDR1 and CDR2 sequences are SGHDT and YYEEEE. The ends were cut back, 4 bases at V and 4 bases at J, with 18 bases in the middle. The CDR3 sequence is CASSQGGVGGYEQYF. DNA of the CDR3: TGTGCCAGCAGCCAAGGGGGAGTCGGTGGGTACGAGCAGTACTTC.

The chain has TRBV29-1 and TRBJ2-7; 10 bases map to TRBD2. Germline CDR1 and CDR2: SQVTM and ANQGSEA. The CDR3 totals 14 residues. J was trimmed by 2 bases and V by 4 bases; bases with no gene match: 5. The CDR3 loop reads CSVVGSGRTYEQYF. The CDR3 bases are TGCAGCGTTGTTGGTAGCGGGAGGACCTACGAGCAGTACTTC.

The chain uses TRBV28 and TRBJ2-7, with 8 bases lining up with TRBD1. V was clipped by 7 bases and J by 6 bases; unmatched bases: 11. The CDR3 extends over 14 amino acids. CDR1 is MDHEN and CDR2 is SYDVKM in the germline V gene. The CDR3 DNA is TGTGCCAGCATGGCACAGGGGGAAGGCCCCGAGCAGTACTTC. Translating gives CASMAQGEGPEQYF. Together with reference TRBV28 and TRBJ2-7, the CDR3 gives the full variable domain: DVKVTQSSRYLVKRTGEKVFLECVQDMDHENMFWYRQDPGLGLRLIYFSYDVKMKEKGDIPEGYSVSREKKERFSLILESASTNQTSMYLCASMAQGEGPEQYFGPGTRLTVT.

The chain couples TRBV4-1 to TRBJ2-5; D gene unclear. This CDR3 comprises 15 residues. The V and J ends lost 0 bases and 5 bases respectively, with 13 bases between them. CDR1 is MGHRA and CDR2 is YSYEKL in the germline V gene. CDR3 bases: TGCGCCAGCAGCCAAGATCCGTGGTCCAAGGAGACCCAGTACTTC. Amino acids: CASSQDPWSKETQYF.

CDR3: CASSISWTSGNEQFF. Here the CDR3 DNA reads TGTGCCAGTAGTATCTCCTGGACTAGCGGCAATGAGCAGTTCTTC. The V and J genes are TRBV19 and TRBJ2-1; 10 nucleotides agree with TRBD2. The CDR3 loop spans 15 amino acids. Per germline, CDR1 LNHDA and CDR2 SQIVND (reference sequence). Trimming took 3 bases from V and 6 from J; bases not matched to a gene: 5.

The rearrangement links TRBV5-6 to TRBJ2-5; 11 positions match TRBD1. This CDR3 spans 14 amino acids. Germline V CDR1 and CDR2: SGHDT, YYEEEE. The ends lost 3 bases at V and 4 bases at J; junction bases unmatched: 2. Written as DNA, the CDR3 is TGTGCCAGCAGCTGGGGGACAGGGGGAGAGACCCAGTACTTC. It specifies CASSWGTGGETQYF. The full variable domain, completed using reference TRBV5-6 and TRBJ2-5, is DAGVTQSPTHLIKTRGQQVTLRCSPKSGHDTVSWYQQALGQGPQFIFQYYEEEERQRGNFPDRFSGHQFPNYSSELNVNALLLGDSALYLCASSWGTGGETQYFGPGTRLLVL.

This clone was recorded only once. The chain carries TRBV15 and TRBJ2-4, with 9 positions matching TRBD1. The CDR3 has 14 residues. CDR1 is LNHNV, CDR2 YYDKDF, per germline (reference sequence). V gave up 5 bases and J gave up 8 bases; unmatched junction bases: 7. CDR3 DNA: TGTGCCACCAGCCCCGGACAGGGGAAGGACATTCAGTACTTC. It translates to CATSPGQGKDIQYF.

The rearrangement links TRBV6-1 to TRBJ1-1, with TRBD1 as a possible D gene (6 bases). Germline-derived CDR1 and CDR2 are MNHNS and SASEGT. This CDR3 is built from 19 residues. The V and J ends lost 4 bases and 0 bases respectively, with 24 bases between them. Here the CDR3 reads CASSARLYGTISLNTEAFF. CDR3 bases: TGTGCCAGCAGTGCCCGTCTCTACGGGACAATTTCCTTGAACACTGAAGCTTTCTTT.

This clone ranks as medium-sized. The chain recombines TRBV2 with TRBJ1-5; no reliable D call. Germline V gene lookup returns CDR1 SNHLY and CDR2 FYNNEI. V lost 8 bases, J lost 3 bases, and 11 bases lay in between. There are 13 residues in the CDR3. For the CDR3, the DNA is TGTGCCAGCTCGGGAGACATCAATCAGCCCCAGCATTTT. Encoded protein: CASSGDINQPQHF.

The rearrangement uses TRBV6-1 and TRBJ1-6, with TRBD1 identical over 7 bases. The CDR3 extends over 15 amino acids. Trimming took 6 bases from V and 3 from J; bases not matched to a gene: 5. Germline V gene lookup returns CDR1 MNHNS and CDR2 SASEGT. As DNA, the CDR3 is TGTGCCAGCAGCCGACGGGACAGCTATAATTCACCCCTCCACTTT. It yields the protein CASSRRDSYNSPLHF.

This clone was found once. J is TRBJ2-7 and V is TRBV7-9; TRBD1 or TRBD2 may be the D gene (5 bases each). This CDR3 region has 10 residues. V shed 10 bases and J shed 6 bases, with 10 bases lying between them. Germline values: CDR1 SEHNR, CDR2 FQNEAQ (reference sequence). CDR3 amino acids: CATGDVEQYF. DNA for the CDR3: TGTGCCACTGGGGACGTCGAGCAGTACTTC.

V usage is TRBV7-6 and J usage is TRBJ2-5; D is undetermined. Germline CDR1 is SGHVS and CDR2 is FNYEAQ. CDR3 length: 14 amino acids. The V gene lost 1 base and the J gene lost 5 bases, with 11 bases spanning the gap. The CDR3 reads CASSLGGLDETQYF. Written as DNA, the CDR3 is TGTGCCAGCAGCTTAGGAGGTCTCGACGAGACCCAGTACTTC.

The chain joins TRBV6-1 to TRBJ2-1; D unclear. Germline V gives CDR1 MNHNS, CDR2 SASEGT. V gave up 3 bases and J gave up 4 bases, with 4 bases separating them. This CDR3 comprises 12 residues. CDR3 protein: CASSEWYNEQFF. In DNA, the CDR3 is TGTGCCAGCAGTGAGTGGTACAATGAGCAGTTCTTC.

V is TRBV27 and J is TRBJ2-7; TRBD1 might be the D (5 bases). Trimming took off 4 bases at V and 5 bases at J, with 12 bases between the two ends. Germline assignment: CDR1 MNHEY and CDR2 SMNVEV (reference sequence). This CDR3 spans 13 amino acids. Written as DNA, the CDR3 is TGTGCCAGCAGTTGGGCGGCAGGGAACGAGCAGTACTTC. Protein product: CASSWAAGNEQYF.

The chain recombines TRBV2 with TRBJ1-4; D remains unclear. CDR1 SNHLY and CDR2 FYNNEI come from the germline V gene. Trimming removed 3 bases at V and 8 bases at J, with 13 bases between. The CDR3 has 14 amino acids. CDR3 nucleotides: TGTGCCAGCAGTGAGTGGAGTTATGGGGAAAAACTGTTTTTT. It encodes CASSEWSYGEKLFF. Looking up the rest from reference TRBV2 and TRBJ1-4 gives the full variable domain: EPEVTQTPSHQVTQMGQEVILRCVPISNHLYFYWYRQILGQKVEFLVSFYNNEISEKSEIFDDQFSVERPDGSNFTLKIRSTKLEDSAMYFCASSEWSYGEKLFFGSGTQLSVL.

The rearrangement links TRBV2 to TRBJ2-1; 12 nucleotides line up with TRBD2. Trimming at V came to 5 bases and at J to 5 bases, leaving 4 bases not matched to a gene. The germline V gene encodes CDR1 SNHLY and CDR2 FYNNEI. The CDR3 is 15 amino acids. CDR3 in amino acids: CASSPRLAGDNEQFF. Here the CDR3 DNA reads TGTGCCAGCAGTCCCCGACTAGCGGGAGACAATGAGCAGTTCTTC.

The V and J genes are TRBV27 and TRBJ2-1; a weak D match, TRBD1 (6 bases). With 5 bases removed from V and 9 bases from J, the gap between germline ends came to 17 bases. CDR1 is MNHEY and CDR2 is SMNVEV in the germline V gene (reference sequence). The CDR3 runs to 14 residues. The CDR3 sequence: CASSLQGTGSEQFF. The CDR3 nucleotides are TGTGCCAGCAGTCTCCAGGGGACGGGCAGTGAGCAGTTCTTC.

This chain uses TRBV4-1 with TRBJ1-1; no definite D call. Germline V gene data show CDR1 as MGHRA and CDR2 as YSYEKL. CDR3 length: 15 residues. V was trimmed by 1 base and J by 1 base, leaving 10 bases between them. CDR3: CASSQGHGGNTEAFF. The CDR3 bases are TGCGCCAGCAGCCAAGGTCACGGAGGGAACACTGAAGCTTTCTTT.

CDR3 sequence: CASSFGSGYGYTF. In nucleotides, the CDR3 is TGTGCCAGCAGCTTCGGGTCCGGCTATGGCTACACCTTC. This chain uses TRBV5-6 with TRBJ1-2; D ambiguous. The CDR3 covers 13 residues. Trimming stripped 2 bases from V and 4 bases from J, with 9 bases between. The V gene's germline CDR1 is SGHDT and CDR2 YYEEEE.

The V gene is TRBV28, the J gene TRBJ2-7; D may be TRBD1 (6 bases). Germline CDR1 MDHEN, CDR2 SYDVKM. Trimming shortened V by 6 bases and J by 5 bases, and 14 bases separated the two germline ends. The CDR3 loop spans 13 amino acids. For the CDR3, the DNA is TGTGCCAGCAGATGGACAGTTCTCGACGAGCAGTACTTC. Its translation is CASRWTVLDEQYF.